This T cell receptor (beta chain) was profiled in a study of STAT5B mutations in CD4+ large granular lymphocyte leukemia. Broader study findings: Compared with healthy controls (2/35), patient top clones favored TRBV06 (8/27). Without putative leukemic clones, patient CD4-sorted repertoires remained more clonal than healthy CD4+ repertoires.

Only in-frame clones appear in the TCRdb table, and some are missing; sequencing was by immunoSEQ multiplex PCR. This sample yields 20,000 or so clones, of which approximately 84% are seen a single time; 13% belongs to the top ten. The CDR3 sequence is 11 residues long. Germline loops: CDR1 MNHNS, CDR2 SASEGT. Between the trimmed V and J ends, which lost 4 bases and 2 bases, there was a span of 2 bases. As for this clone: Its antigen remains unknown.

Healthy controls were blood donor buffy coats. J is TRBJ2-5 and V is TRBV6-1; D call uncertain. This TCR was sampled from a human donor in good health. Sequences were obtained from CD4+ T cells from blood buffy coats. The CDR3 protein is CASSGQETQYF. Written as DNA, the CDR3 is TGTGCCAGCAGTGGACAAGAGACCCAGTACTTC.